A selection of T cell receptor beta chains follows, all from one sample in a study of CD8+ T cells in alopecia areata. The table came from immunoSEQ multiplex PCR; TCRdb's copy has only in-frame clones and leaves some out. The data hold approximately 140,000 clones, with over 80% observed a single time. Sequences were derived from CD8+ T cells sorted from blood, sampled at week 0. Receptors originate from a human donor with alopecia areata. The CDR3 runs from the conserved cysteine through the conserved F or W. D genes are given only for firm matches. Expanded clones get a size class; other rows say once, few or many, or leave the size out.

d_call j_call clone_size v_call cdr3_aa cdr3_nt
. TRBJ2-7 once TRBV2 CASSNREQTYEQYF TGTGCCAGCAGTAACAGAGAACAAACCTACGAGCAGTACTTC
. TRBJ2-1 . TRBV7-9 CATLRADRKTPDPNEQFF TGTGCCACCCTACGAGCGGACAGAAAAACACCCGATCCCAATGAGCAGTTCTTC
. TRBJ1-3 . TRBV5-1 CASSLSGDSGNTIYF TGCGCCAGCAGCCTGTCGGGGGACTCTGGAAACACCATATATTTT
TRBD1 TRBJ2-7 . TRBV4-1 CASSQDRGTETYEQYF TGCGCCAGCAGCCAAGATAGAGGGACAGAGACCTACGAGCAGTACTTC
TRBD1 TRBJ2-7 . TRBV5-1 CASSLDRGREQYF TGCGCCAGCAGCTTGGACAGGGGTAGGGAGCAGTACTTC
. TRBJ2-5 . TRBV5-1 CASSLVNEETQYF TGCGCCAGCAGCTTGGTCAACGAAGAGACCCAGTACTTC
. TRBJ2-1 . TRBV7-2 CASSLDRAILLYNEQFF TGTGCCAGCAGCTTGGACCGCGCTATTCTTTTATACAATGAGCAGTTCTTC
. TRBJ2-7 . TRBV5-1 CASSLPSDGSSYEQYF TGCGCCAGCAGCCTACCTTCGGACGGTAGCTCCTACGAGCAGTACTTC
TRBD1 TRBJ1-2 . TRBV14 CASSLSGTGDDYGYTF TGTGCCAGCAGCCTATCCGGGACAGGGGACGACTATGGCTACACCTTC
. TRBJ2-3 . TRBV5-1 CASSLEASPPDTQYF TGCGCCAGCAGCTTGGAGGCTAGCCCCCCAGATACGCAGTATTTT
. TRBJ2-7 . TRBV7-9 CASSSGVYDRTTYEQYF TGTGCCAGCAGCTCAGGGGTATATGACAGGACGACCTACGAGCAGTACTTC
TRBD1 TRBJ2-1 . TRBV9 CASSDTLQGSSYNEQFF TGTGCCAGCAGCGACACCTTACAGGGGAGCTCCTACAATGAGCAGTTCTTC
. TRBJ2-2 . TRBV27 CASSSLQTGLNTGELFF TGTGCCAGCAGTTCACTCCAGACGGGACTGAACACCGGGGAGCTGTTTTTT
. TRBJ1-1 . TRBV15 CATSGVTGNTEAFF TGTGCCACCAGCGGAGTAACGGGGAACACTGAAGCTTTCTTT
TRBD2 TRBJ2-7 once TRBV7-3 CASSKTSGRSHEQYF TGTGCCAGCAGCAAGACTAGCGGGAGGTCTCACGAGCAGTACTTC
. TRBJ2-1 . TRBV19 CASSIGGDYNEQFF TGTGCCAGTAGTATCGGCGGGGACTACAATGAGCAGTTCTTC
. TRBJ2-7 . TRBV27 CASSLSYTGLDPYEQYF TGTGCCAGCAGTTTATCGTACACGGGACTGGACCCCTACGAGCAGTACTTC
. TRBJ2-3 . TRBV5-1 CASSHWEHPGPDTQYF TGCGCCAGCAGCCACTGGGAGCATCCTGGTCCAGATACGCAGTATTTT
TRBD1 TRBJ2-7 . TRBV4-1 CASSQRQGSSYEQYF TGCGCCAGCAGCCAGAGACAGGGAAGCTCCTACGAGCAGTACTTC
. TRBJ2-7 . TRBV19 CASSIAREAYEQYF TGTGCCAGTAGTATAGCGAGGGAAGCCTACGAGCAGTACTTC